The clone carrying this T cell receptor (beta chain) has more than one count but fewer than ten. Its antigen is not known. Time point described: pre-sensitization, week 0. Stated treatment: therapeutic diphenylcyclopropenone sensitization with weekly scalp DPC. Total RNA was isolated from whole blood that had not been fractionated. The data were obtained in a study of human T cells and chemical hapten exposure. V lost 4 bases, J lost 4 bases, and 9 bases stayed unmatched. This CDR3 has 16 residues. CDR1 and CDR2 from the germline V gene are SGHRS and YFSETQ. MiXCR, applied by TCRdb to the RACE reads, yields one record per CDR3 protein. Among 35,000 to 40,000 distinct CDR3 sequences listed, 12% were seen once. Study conclusions and caveats: Expanded TCRs grouped into significantly more large CDR3 similarity clusters than controls produced. Patch test score rose with PT1 expanded TCRs, significant at 8, 16, 32, not 4.

The source of this sequence is a woman aged 35 to 49 with alopecia areata. Some clones in this sample may be carry-over from other donors' samples. The material was whole blood, obtained in connection with sensitization to the hapten diphenylcyclopropenone (DPC). V usage is TRBV5-1 and J usage is TRBJ2-3; TRBD2 agrees at 10 bases. DNA for the CDR3: TGCGCCAGCAGCCTCGGGACTAGCGATCTTGCAGATACGCAGTATTTT. Translated, it gives CASSLGTSDLADTQYF.